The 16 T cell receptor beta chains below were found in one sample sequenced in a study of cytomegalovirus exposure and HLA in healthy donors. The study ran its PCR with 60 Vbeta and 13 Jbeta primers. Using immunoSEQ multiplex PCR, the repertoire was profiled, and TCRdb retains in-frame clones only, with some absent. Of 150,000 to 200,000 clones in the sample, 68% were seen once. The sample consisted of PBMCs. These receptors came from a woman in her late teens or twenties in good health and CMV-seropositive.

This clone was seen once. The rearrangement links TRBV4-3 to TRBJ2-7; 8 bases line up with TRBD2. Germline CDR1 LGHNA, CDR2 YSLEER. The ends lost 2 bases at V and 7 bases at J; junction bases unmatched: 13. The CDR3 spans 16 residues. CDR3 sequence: CASSQITSGLSGEQYF. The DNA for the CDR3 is TGCGCCAGCAGCCAAATTACTAGCGGACTGTCGGGGGAGCAGTACTTC.

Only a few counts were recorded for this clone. The CDR3, as DNA: TGTGCCAGCAGTTTGACCTCGCGGGGCACGGAGCTGTTTTTT. Protein: CASSLTSRGTELFF. J is TRBJ2-2 and V is TRBV27; D is perhaps TRBD2 (6 bases). Germline V gene lookup returns CDR1 MNHEY and CDR2 SMNVEV (reference sequence). The ends were cut back, 3 bases at V and 10 bases at J, with 15 bases in the middle. The CDR3 consists of 14 residues.

The CDR3 nucleotides read TGTGCCAGCTCGATGGACAGGGCAGATCAGCCCCAGCATTTT. This gives the protein CASSMDRADQPQHF. This chain connects TRBV27 to TRBJ1-5; 8 bases align to TRBD1. The CDR3 spans 14 residues. Trimming at V came to 8 bases and at J to 5 bases, leaving 8 bases not matched to a gene. Germline CDR1 is MNHEY and CDR2 is SMNVEV (reference sequence).

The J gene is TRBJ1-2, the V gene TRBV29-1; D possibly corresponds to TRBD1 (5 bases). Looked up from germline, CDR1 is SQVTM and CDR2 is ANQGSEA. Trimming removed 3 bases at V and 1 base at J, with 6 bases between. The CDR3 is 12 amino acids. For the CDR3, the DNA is TGCAGCGTTGATGACAGTAACTATGGCTACACCTTC. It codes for CSVDDSNYGYTF.

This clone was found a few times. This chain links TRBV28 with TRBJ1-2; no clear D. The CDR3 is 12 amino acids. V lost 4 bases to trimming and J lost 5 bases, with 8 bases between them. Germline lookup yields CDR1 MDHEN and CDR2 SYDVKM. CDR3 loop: CASSSDGYGYTF. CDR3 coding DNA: TGTGCCAGCAGTTCCGACGGGTATGGCTACACCTTC.

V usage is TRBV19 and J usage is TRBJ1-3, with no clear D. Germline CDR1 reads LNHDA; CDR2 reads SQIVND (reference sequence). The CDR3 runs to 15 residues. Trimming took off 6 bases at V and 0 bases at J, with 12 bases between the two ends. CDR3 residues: CASRYSLSSGNTIYF. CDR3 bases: TGTGCCAGTAGGTACAGTCTGAGCTCTGGAAACACCATATATTTT.

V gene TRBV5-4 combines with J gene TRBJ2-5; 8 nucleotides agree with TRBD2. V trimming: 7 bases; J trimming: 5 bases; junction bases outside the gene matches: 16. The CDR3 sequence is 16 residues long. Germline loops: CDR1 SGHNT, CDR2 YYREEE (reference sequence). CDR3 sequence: CASRHQQAGVGETQYF. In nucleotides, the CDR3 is TGTGCCAGCCGCCATCAACAAGCGGGGGTAGGGGAGACCCAGTACTTC.

The CDR3 nucleotides are TGTGCCAGCAGTTTAGGCGGGAGTAGTTCACCCCTCCACTTT. This codes for CASSLGGSSSPLHF. The genes are TRBV27 and TRBJ1-6; D is unclear. CDR1 is MNHEY and CDR2 is SMNVEV in the germline V gene (reference sequence). Trimming cost V 2 bases and J 9 bases, with 11 bases left between them. The CDR3 is 14 amino acids.

This CDR3 reads CASSLSRGRYEQYF. The CDR3 DNA follows: TGTGCCAGCAGTTTATCTAGGGGCCGCTACGAGCAGTACTTC. The gene calls are TRBV27 and TRBJ2-7, with D perhaps matching TRBD1 (5 bases). This CDR3 comprises 14 residues. V was clipped by 0 bases and J by 3 bases, with 9 bases between them. CDR1 is MNHEY, CDR2 SMNVEV, per germline (reference sequence).

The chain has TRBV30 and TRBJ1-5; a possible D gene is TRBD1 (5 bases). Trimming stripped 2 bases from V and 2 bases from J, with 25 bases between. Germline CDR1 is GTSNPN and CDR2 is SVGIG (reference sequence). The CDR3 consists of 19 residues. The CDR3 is CAWSPRPGTHQRGNQPQHF. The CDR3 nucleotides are TGTGCCTGGAGTCCTCGCCCCGGGACTCACCAGCGAGGCAATCAGCCCCAGCATTTT.

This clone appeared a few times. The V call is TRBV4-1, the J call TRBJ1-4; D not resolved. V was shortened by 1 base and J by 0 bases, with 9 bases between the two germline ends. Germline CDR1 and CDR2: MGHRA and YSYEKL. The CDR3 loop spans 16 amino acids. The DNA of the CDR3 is TGCGCCAGCAGCCAAGCGCGGGGTGCAACTAATGAAAAACTGTTTTTT. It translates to CASSQARGATNEKLFF.

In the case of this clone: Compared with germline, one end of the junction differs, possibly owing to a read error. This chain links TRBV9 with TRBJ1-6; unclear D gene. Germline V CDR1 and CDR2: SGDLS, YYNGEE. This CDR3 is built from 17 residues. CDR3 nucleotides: TGTGCCAGCAGCGTAGCCCCCCATTCGTCCTATAATTCCCCCCTCCACTTT. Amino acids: CASSVAPHSSYNSPLHF.

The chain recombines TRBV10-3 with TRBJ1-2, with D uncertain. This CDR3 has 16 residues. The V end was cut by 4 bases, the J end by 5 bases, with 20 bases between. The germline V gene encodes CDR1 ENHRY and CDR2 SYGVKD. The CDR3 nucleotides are TGTGCCATCAGTGTCGGCGGGGAGGGTTTACGTTATGGCTACACCTTC. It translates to CAISVGGEGLRYGYTF.

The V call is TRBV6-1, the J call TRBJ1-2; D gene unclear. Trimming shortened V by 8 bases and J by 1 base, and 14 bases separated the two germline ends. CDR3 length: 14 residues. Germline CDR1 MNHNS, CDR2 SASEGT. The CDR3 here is CASHLGGINYGYTF. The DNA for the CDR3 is TGTGCCAGCCACCTAGGTGGCATTAACTATGGCTACACCTTC.

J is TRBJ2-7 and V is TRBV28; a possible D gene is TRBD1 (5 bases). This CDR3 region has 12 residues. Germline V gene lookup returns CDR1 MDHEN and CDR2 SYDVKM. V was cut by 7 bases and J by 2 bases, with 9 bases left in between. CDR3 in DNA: TGTGCCAGCACCCAGACAGCCTACGAGCAGTACTTC. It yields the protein CASTQTAYEQYF.

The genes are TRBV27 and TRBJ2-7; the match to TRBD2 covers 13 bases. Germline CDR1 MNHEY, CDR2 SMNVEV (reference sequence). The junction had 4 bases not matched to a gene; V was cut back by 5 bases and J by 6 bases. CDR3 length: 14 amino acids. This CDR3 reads CASSGLAGVGEQYF. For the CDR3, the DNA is TGTGCCAGCAGTGGACTAGCGGGAGTTGGCGAGCAGTACTTC.